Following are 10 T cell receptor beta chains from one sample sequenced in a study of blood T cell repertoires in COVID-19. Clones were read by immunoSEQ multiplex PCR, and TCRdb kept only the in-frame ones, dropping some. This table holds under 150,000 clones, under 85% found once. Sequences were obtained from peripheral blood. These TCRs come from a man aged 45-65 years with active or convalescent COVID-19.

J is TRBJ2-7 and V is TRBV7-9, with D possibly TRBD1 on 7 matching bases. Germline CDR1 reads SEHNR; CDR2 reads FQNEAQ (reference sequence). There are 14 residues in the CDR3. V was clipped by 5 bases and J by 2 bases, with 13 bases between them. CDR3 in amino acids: CASSPGGSPYEQYF. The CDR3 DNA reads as TGTGCCAGCAGCCCAGGGGGGTCCCCCTACGAGCAGTACTTC.

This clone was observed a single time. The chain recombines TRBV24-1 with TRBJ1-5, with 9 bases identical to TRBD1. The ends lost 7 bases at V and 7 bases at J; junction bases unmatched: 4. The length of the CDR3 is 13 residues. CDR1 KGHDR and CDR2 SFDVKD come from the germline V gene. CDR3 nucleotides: TGTGCCACCAGACAGGGGGCGGGACAGCCCCAGCATTTT. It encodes CATRQGAGQPQHF.

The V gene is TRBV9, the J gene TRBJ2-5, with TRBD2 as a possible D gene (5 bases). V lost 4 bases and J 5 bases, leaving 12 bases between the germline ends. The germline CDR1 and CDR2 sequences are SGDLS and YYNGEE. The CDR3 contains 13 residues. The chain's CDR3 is CASSTRTRETQYF. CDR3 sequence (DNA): TGTGCCAGCAGCACCCGGACTCGGGAGACCCAGTACTTC.

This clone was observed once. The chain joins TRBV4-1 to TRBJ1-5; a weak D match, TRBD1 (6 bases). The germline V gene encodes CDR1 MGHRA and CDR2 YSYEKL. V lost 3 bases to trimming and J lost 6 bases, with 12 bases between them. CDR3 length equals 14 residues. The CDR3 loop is CASSHSGEGQPQHF. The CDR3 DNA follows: TGCGCCAGCAGCCACTCAGGGGAAGGTCAGCCCCAGCATTTT.

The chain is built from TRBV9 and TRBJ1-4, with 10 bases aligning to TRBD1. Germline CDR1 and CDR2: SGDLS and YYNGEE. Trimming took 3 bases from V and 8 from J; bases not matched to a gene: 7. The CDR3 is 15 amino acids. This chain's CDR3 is CASSAETGGMEKLFF. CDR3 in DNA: TGTGCCAGCAGCGCAGAGACAGGGGGCATGGAAAAACTGTTTTTT.

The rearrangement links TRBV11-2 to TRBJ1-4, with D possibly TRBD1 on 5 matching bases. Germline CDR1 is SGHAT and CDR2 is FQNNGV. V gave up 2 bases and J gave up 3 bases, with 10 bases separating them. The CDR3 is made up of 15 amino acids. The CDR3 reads CASSLIGTANEKLFF. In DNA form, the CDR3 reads TGTGCCAGCAGCTTAATTGGGACTGCTAATGAAAAACTGTTTTTT. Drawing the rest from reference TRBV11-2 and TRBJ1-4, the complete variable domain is EAGVAQSPRYKIIEKRQSVAFWCNPISGHATLYWYQQILGQGPKLLIQFQNNGVVDDSQLPKDRFSAERLKGVDSTLKIQPAKLEDSAVYLCASSLIGTANEKLFFGSGTQLSVL.

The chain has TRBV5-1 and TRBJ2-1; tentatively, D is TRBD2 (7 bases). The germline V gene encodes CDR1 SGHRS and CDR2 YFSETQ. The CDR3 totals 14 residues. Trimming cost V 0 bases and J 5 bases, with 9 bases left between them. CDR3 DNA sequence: TGCGCCAGCAGCTTGGGCGGGGGCCACAATGAGCAGTTCTTC. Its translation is CASSLGGGHNEQFF.

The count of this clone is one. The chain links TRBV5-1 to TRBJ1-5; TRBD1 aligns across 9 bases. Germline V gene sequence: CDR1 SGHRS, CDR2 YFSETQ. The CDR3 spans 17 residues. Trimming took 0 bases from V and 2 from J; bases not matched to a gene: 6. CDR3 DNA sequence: TGCGCCAGCAGCTTGGGTACAGGGGGCAGGCGCAATCAGCCCCAGCATTTT. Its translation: CASSLGTGGRRNQPQHF.

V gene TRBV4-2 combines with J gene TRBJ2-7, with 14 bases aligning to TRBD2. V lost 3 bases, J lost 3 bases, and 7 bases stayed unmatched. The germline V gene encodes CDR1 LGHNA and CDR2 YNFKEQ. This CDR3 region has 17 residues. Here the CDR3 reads CASSQGLAGVKNYEQYF. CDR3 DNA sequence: TGTGCCAGCAGCCAGGGACTAGCGGGAGTCAAGAACTACGAGCAGTACTTC.

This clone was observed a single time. CDR3 in amino acids: CATSDLGLAGGSYNEQFF. The CDR3 nucleotides read TGTGCCACCAGTGACCTCGGACTAGCGGGAGGATCCTACAATGAGCAGTTCTTC. The chain combines TRBV24-1 with TRBJ2-1; 14 nucleotides line up with TRBD2. Germline CDR1 reads KGHDR; CDR2 reads SFDVKD. Losses at the gene ends were 4 bases for V and 1 base for J; bases not matched to a gene: 5. The CDR3 consists of 18 residues.